This T cell receptor (beta chain) was profiled in a study of T cell responses to AZD1222 COVID-19 vaccine. Points from the study as a whole: Seropositivity was recorded at baseline in only a handful of AZD1222 recipients. Spike-specific TCR breadth and depth grew following two AZD1222 doses.

Trimming removed 5 bases at V and 8 bases at J, with 13 bases between. The length of the CDR3 is 14 residues. The germline CDR1 and CDR2 sequences are PRHDT and FYEKMQ (reference sequence). Notes on this clone: Its antigen is unidentified.

Libraries were prepared by immunoSEQ multiplex PCR; TCRdb keeps only in-frame clonotypes and omits some of them. The data show about 84,000 clones, with approximately 83% seen just once and more than 9% held by the top ten. The sequences come from peripheral blood, collected 28 days after the second AZD1222 dose. The clonotype originates from an adult who received the AZD1222 COVID-19 vaccine. The chain joins TRBV13 to TRBJ1-6; D is unresolved. The CDR3 nucleotides read TGTGCCAGCAGCCCGGCGGTAAGGGATTCACCCCTCCACTTT. It yields the protein CASSPAVRDSPLHF.